A single T cell receptor beta chain is shown here with its context. The antigen remains unidentified. V lost 0 bases to trimming and J lost 3 bases, with 13 bases between them. The CDR3 extends over 16 amino acids. Germline V lookup: CDR1 SGHDT, CDR2 YYEEEE. The data were obtained in a study of chemoradiotherapy in HPV16-positive cancers. Study background: Candidate HPV-specific clones and shared TCR motifs came from two HPV16-positive patients.

The table came from immunoSEQ multiplex PCR; TCRdb's copy has only in-frame clones and leaves some out. The table lists under 15,000 clones, 78% of them singletons. Repertoires were sampled repeatedly during chemoradiotherapy. Study conclusions and caveats: HPV-responsive T-cell expansion during chemoradiotherapy was linked to improved recurrence-free survival in HPV16-positive patients.

The chain uses TRBV5-6 and TRBJ1-5; D possibly corresponds to TRBD1 (5 bases). The biological material was taken from a patient who underwent chemoradiotherapy. This sequence was found in a human donor with HPV-associated anogenital cancer. CDR3 residues: CASSLAGGGNNQPQHF. The DNA for the CDR3 is TGTGCCAGCAGCTTGGCTGGGGGAGGAAACAATCAGCCCCAGCATTTT.